This T cell receptor beta chain is drawn from a study of T-cell memory formation after mild COVID-19. TCR alpha and TCR beta cDNA libraries carrying sample barcodes and UMIs were produced by 5'RACE using constant-segment primers. TCRdb called the 5' RACE reads again in MiXCR, with one record for every CDR3 protein. The sample holds under 700,000 distinct CDR3 sequences, roughly 22% seen once. Study findings and constraints: SARS-CoV-2 specificity was not confirmed for second-wave clones peaking on day 37. Among clones contracting day 15 to 85, CD4/CD8 was balanced, whereas later expanders leaned CD4+.

Concerning this clonotype itself: Its cognate antigen is unknown.

Between the trimmed V and J ends, which lost 0 bases and 0 bases, there was a span of 13 bases. The germline CDR1 and CDR2 sequences are SGHRS and YFSETQ. This CDR3 has 16 residues. The V call is TRBV5-1, the J call TRBJ2-7, with a possible D match to TRBD2 (6 bases). The clonotype was recovered from an adult woman who had mild COVID-19 (a few samples of this study predate the infection). Cell type and time point are not known. Sequencing was carried out using PBMCs or a T cell subset sorted from them (not recorded which). CDR3 residues: CASSLAGGPDSYEQYF. The DNA of the CDR3 is TGCGCCAGCAGCTTGGCAGGAGGGCCCGACTCCTACGAGCAGTACTTC.